This T cell receptor beta chain is from a study of CD8+ T cells in alopecia areata. Across the study: It was oral tofacitinib, at 5 to 10 mg twice daily, that treated patients received. Tofacitinib ran for 6 to 18 months before 6 months off drug.

Germline values: CDR1 MNHEY, CDR2 SMNVEV (reference sequence). With 6 bases clipped from V and 5 bases from J, the junction kept 10 bases outside the gene matches. The CDR3 is 15 residues long. Peripheral blood and lesional scalp punch biopsies were taken from alopecia areata patients. Once RNA had been extracted, it was reverse transcribed into cDNA to act as the sequencing template. The method was immunoSEQ multiplex PCR; TCRdb's version includes in-frame clones alone and lacks a portion of them. The data contain more than 10,000 clones, 55% to 65% of them singletons. Study observations and caveats: Normal scalp showed lower clonality than lesional scalp, especially alopecia totalis/universalis. Although TCR sharing was seen in mice, sharing across patients was less clear, possibly for HLA-related reasons.

This clone was counted between two and nine times. Its antigen is as yet unknown. Here the sequenced sample was skin, taken at week 0. This receptor was identified in a human donor with alopecia areata. The chain has TRBV27 and TRBJ2-7, with TRBD1 identical over 10 bases. In DNA, the CDR3 is TGTGCCAGCAGGAAGCTGGGGACAGGGGCCCACGAGCAGTACTTC. Translated, it gives CASRKLGTGAHEQYF.